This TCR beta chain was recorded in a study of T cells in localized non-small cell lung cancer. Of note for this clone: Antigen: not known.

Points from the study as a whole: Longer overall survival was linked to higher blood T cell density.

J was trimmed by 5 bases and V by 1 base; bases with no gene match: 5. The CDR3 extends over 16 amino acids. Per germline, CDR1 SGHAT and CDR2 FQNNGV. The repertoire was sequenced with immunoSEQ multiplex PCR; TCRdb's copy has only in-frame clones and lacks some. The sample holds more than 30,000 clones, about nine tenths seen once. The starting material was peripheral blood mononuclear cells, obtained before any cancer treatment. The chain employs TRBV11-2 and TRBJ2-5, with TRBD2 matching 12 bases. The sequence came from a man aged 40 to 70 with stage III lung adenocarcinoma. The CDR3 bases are TGTGCCAGCAGCTTAGCTAGCGGGGGGGCTTGGGAGACCCAGTACTTC. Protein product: CASSLASGGAWETQYF.